Listed below are T cell receptor beta chains from one sample, sequenced in a study of OX40 agonist ivuxolimab in advanced cancers. Generated by immunoSEQ multiplex PCR, the TCRdb table keeps only in-frame clones and is missing some. The data contain more than 20,000 clones, roughly 72% of them singletons. Sequenced here: CD4+ or CD8+ T cells sorted from blood, sampled in a trial of the OX40 agonist ivuxolimab. The receptors stem from an adult with an advanced solid tumor such as melanoma, head and neck, liver or kidney cancer. CDR3s include the opening cysteine and the closing phenylalanine or tryptophan. D genes are given only for firm matches. Not all rows give a size; the values are once, few, many and, for expanded clones, a class.

D,size,V,J,DNA,CDR3
TRBD1,NA,TRBV5-6,TRBJ2-7,TGTGCCAGCAGCGCCTACCTCCGGGACAGGGAGTACGAGCAGTACTTC,CASSAYLRDREYEQYF
TRBD1,medium-sized,TRBV11-3,TRBJ2-7,TGTGCCAGCAGCCCCAGGGACAGCCCCTACGAGCAGTACTTC,CASSPRDSPYEQYF
NA,NA,TRBV9,TRBJ2-5,TGTGCCAGCAGCCCTAGAGGGCCGACAAGGGGGGACCAAGAGACCCAGTACTTC,CASSPRGPTRGDQETQYF
TRBD1,NA,TRBV27,TRBJ1-1,TGTGCCAGCAGTTGGGGCAAATGGACAGGGGACGAGGGTGGGACTGAAGCTTTCTTT,CASSWGKWTGDEGGTEAFF
NA,NA,TRBV19,TRBJ1-1,TGTGCCAGTAGTATTCAGCCGTACCCGAACACTGAAGCTTTCTTT,CASSIQPYPNTEAFF
NA,NA,TRBV4-1,TRBJ1-1,TGCGCCAGCAGCCTCACGGCGGAGAACACTGAAGCTTTCTTT,CASSLTAENTEAFF
TRBD1,few,TRBV4-2,TRBJ2-1,TGTGCCAGCAGCCAGGACACAGGGGGCACCTACAATGAGCAGTTCTTC,CASSQDTGGTYNEQFF
NA,few,TRBV5-1,TRBJ2-7,TGCGCCAGCACCCCGACAAACTCCTACGAGCAGTACTTC,CASTPTNSYEQYF
NA,NA,TRBV29-1,TRBJ2-1,TGCCGCGTTGATGGGGGGGGCGGGGCAGGAGGTTCCTACAATGAGCAGTTCTTC,CRVDGGGGAGGSYNEQFF
NA,few,TRBV19,TRBJ1-6,TGTGCCAGTAGTATGATTCGGGAATCTAGTTCACCCCTCCACTTT,CASSMIRESSSPLHF
TRBD1,NA,TRBV10-3,TRBJ1-2,TGTGCCATCAGTGAGGGGGGACAGGGGGTAGACTTTCAGAGCTATGGCTACACCTTC,CAISEGGQGVDFQSYGYTF
TRBD1,NA,TRBV4-1,TRBJ2-3,TGCGCCAGCAGCGAAGAGGGCTCGGGACAGAGAAGCACAGATACGCAGTATTTT,CASSEEGSGQRSTDTQYF
TRBD2,once,TRBV19,TRBJ2-7,TGTGCCAGTAGTATCAGCGGGGGGGCGTACGAGCAGTACTTC,CASSISGGAYEQYF
NA,NA,TRBV29-1,TRBJ2-7,TGCAGCGTTGTGGGACTTAGCTCCTACGAGCAGTACTTC,CSVVGLSSYEQYF
NA,NA,TRBV7-6,TRBJ2-7,TGTGCCAGCAGCTTAGCGAACTCACAGCAGTTGTACTTC,CASSLANSQQLYF